This is a list of T cell receptor beta chains from one sample in a study of cytomegalovirus exposure and HLA in healthy donors. Here immunoSEQ multiplex PCR was the method, and the copy in TCRdb shows in-frame clones only, minus some. The data contain hundreds of thousands of clones, 80% to 90% of them singletons. The sequencing sample was made of PBMCs. Receptors originate from a man between 18 and 35 years old in good health and CMV-seronegative. Each CDR3 is given with its conserved first and last residue. Fields, in order: V gene, D gene, J gene, CDR3 DNA, CDR3 protein. The D gene is left open where the match is weak.

v_call: TRBV25-1
d_call: TRBD1
j_call: TRBJ1-6
cdr3_nt: TGTGCCAGCAGTTCTCCCTTTACCGGGACAGGGAGCTCACCCCTCCACTTT
cdr3_aa: CASSSPFTGTGSSPLHF

v_call: TRBV7-9
d_call: TRBD1
j_call: TRBJ1-6
cdr3_nt: TGTGCCAGCAGACTGGGACAGAGCGCTTCACCCCTCCACTTT
cdr3_aa: CASRLGQSASPLHF

v_call: TRBV27
d_call: -
j_call: TRBJ2-3
cdr3_nt: TGTGCCAGCAGTTTGGGCAGAAGGATTAGCACAGATACGCAGTATTTT
cdr3_aa: CASSLGRRISTDTQYF

v_call: TRBV9
d_call: -
j_call: TRBJ2-7
cdr3_nt: TGTGCCAGCAGCGTAGGAAGCGGAGAATACTACGAGCAGTACTTC
cdr3_aa: CASSVGSGEYYEQYF

v_call: TRBV4-1
d_call: -
j_call: TRBJ2-2
cdr3_nt: TGCGCCAGCGCGATCGGACTCCCGAACACCGGGGAGCTGTTTTTT
cdr3_aa: CASAIGLPNTGELFF

v_call: TRBV9
d_call: TRBD2
j_call: TRBJ2-2
cdr3_nt: TGTGCCAGCAGCGCCCAGACTAGCGGGAGGCGGGAGACCGGGGAGCTGTTTTTT
cdr3_aa: CASSAQTSGRRETGELFF

v_call: TRBV5-6
d_call: TRBD1
j_call: TRBJ2-7
cdr3_nt: TGTGCCAGCAGCTCACCGGGACAGGGGAACGAGCAGTACTTC
cdr3_aa: CASSSPGQGNEQYF

v_call: TRBV2
d_call: TRBD1
j_call: TRBJ2-2
cdr3_nt: TGTGCCAGCACCCAGGACAGGGTGGCCGGGGAGCTGTTTTTT
cdr3_aa: CASTQDRVAGELFF

v_call: TRBV6-5
d_call: -
j_call: TRBJ1-2
cdr3_nt: TGTGCCAGCAGTTACTCACGAGGAGACTATGGCTACACCTTC
cdr3_aa: CASSYSRGDYGYTF

v_call: TRBV15
d_call: TRBD1
j_call: TRBJ2-7
cdr3_nt: TGTGCCACCAGCAACCGGGACAGAACCTACGAGCAGTACTTC
cdr3_aa: CATSNRDRTYEQYF

v_call: TRBV4-3
d_call: TRBD1
j_call: TRBJ2-1
cdr3_nt: TGCGCCAGCAGCCAAGTGGTTAGAGCAGGGGGGCAGTTCTTC
cdr3_aa: CASSQVVRAGGQFF

v_call: TRBV2
d_call: -
j_call: TRBJ2-7
cdr3_nt: TGTGCCAGCAGTGCCGAGGGCCGCGGGTACGAGCAGTACTTC
cdr3_aa: CASSAEGRGYEQYF

v_call: TRBV30
d_call: TRBD1
j_call: TRBJ2-1
cdr3_nt: TGTGCCTGCTCTACAGGGGGCCTTACCTCCAGGTTCTTC
cdr3_aa: CACSTGGLTSRFF